Listed here are 30 T cell receptor beta chains from one sample, sequenced in a study of CD8+ T cells in alopecia areata. A panel of CD4, CD8alpha, NKG2D, NKG2ACE and other markers served to sort pooled cutaneous lymph node cells. RNA, once extracted, was reverse transcribed into cDNA for use as the sequencing template. TCRdb's copy holds only in-frame clones and misses some; the assay was immunoSEQ multiplex PCR. Captured here are around 300,000 clones, none seen once; the top ten comprise 1.2%. The sequencing sample was made of CD4+ T cells sorted from a lymph node. The receptors come from a C3H/HeJ mouse with alopecia areata. Strain haplotype at MHC: H2-k.

This clone was seen a handful of times. Gene names are mouse gene names. Here the CDR3 reads CASSDASWANTGQLYF. Incomplete CDR3 DNA: TGTGCCAGCAGTGATGCTTCCTGGGCAAACACCGGG. The chain has TRBV13-1 and TRBJ2-2, with D possibly matching TRBD2 (5 bases). The CDR3 is cut off 4 residues early in the read; its end comes from the germline J gene. The CDR3 is 16 amino acids. V was pared by 0 bases and J by 0 bases, with 9 bases between. Germline V gene sequence: CDR1 NSHNY, CDR2 SYGAGN.

This clone was observed a handful of times. Mouse names are used for the genes. The read halts 4 residues ahead of the CDR3 end, with the missing end drawn from the germline J gene. The chain is built from TRBV13-3 and TRBJ2-7; 9 bases are a match to TRBD2. The V gene end was trimmed by 5 bases and the J gene end by 1 base; junction bases not matched to a gene: 4. The germline CDR1 and CDR2 sequences are NNHDY and SYVADS. The CDR3 totals 14 residues. The CDR3 is CASSPDWGSYEQYF. The sequenced part of the CDR3 DNA is TGTGCCAGCAGCCCTGACTGGGGGTCCTAT.

This clone has a handful of counts. Germline and genes here are mouse. Read sequence stops 4 residues before the CDR3 end, and the germline J gene provides the missing end. This rearrangement joins TRBV4 to TRBJ2-5; D remains unclear. Germline V gives CDR1 LGHDT, CDR2 YNNKQL (reference sequence). The V gene lost 4 bases and the J gene lost 1 base, with 6 bases spanning the gap. The CDR3 has 13 residues. The sequenced CDR3 bases are TGTGCCAGCAGCTCCAACTACCAAGAC. Its protein is CASSSNYQD. The full CDR3 protein is CASSSNYQDTQYF.

A word on this clone: Since a much larger clone is just one base distant, this may be a read error. The genes are named according to mouse. Sequencing ends 4 residues short of the CDR3 end; the germline J gene provides the rest. The V gene is TRBV13-3, the J gene TRBJ1-2; D unresolved. The germline V gene has CDR1 NNHDY and CDR2 SYVADS. V lost 2 bases to trimming and J lost 1 base, with 6 bases between them. CDR3 length: 13 amino acids. CDR3: CASSETVNSDYTF. CDR3 bases read: TGTGCCAGCAGTGAAACAGTAAACTCC.

This clone was seen only a few times. A much bigger clone sits one base away, suggesting this may be a read error. Genes and germline come from the mouse. The sequence runs out 4 residues before the end of the CDR3; the remainder is reconstructed from the germline J gene. This sample also contains other DNA sequences that code for the same CDR3. The genes are TRBV19 and TRBJ2-5; D is possibly TRBD1 (6 bases). V was shortened by 5 bases and J by 0 bases, with 7 bases between the two germline ends. Germline CDR1 and CDR2: FNHDT and SITEND (reference sequence). This CDR3 is built from 13 residues. CDR3 loop: CASRGTNQDTQYF. The sequenced CDR3 bases are TGTGCCAGCAGAGGGACAAACCAAGAC.

Notes on this clone: The germline and genes are mouse ones. The read gets to within 4 residues of the CDR3 end, and the germline J gene fills in the rest. This chain connects TRBV19 to TRBJ1-2; D is uncertain. This CDR3 is built from 14 residues. The germline V and J ends were trimmed by 2 bases and 0 bases, with 8 bases remaining between them. Per the germline V gene, CDR1 is FNHDT and CDR2 is SITEND (reference sequence). The DNA read from the CDR3 is TGTGCCAGCAGTATCTCCAGTGCAAACTCC. Its protein product is CASSISSANS. The full-length CDR3 reads as CASSISSANSDYTF. The variable domain in full, completed from reference TRBV19 and TRBJ1-2, reads GGIITQTPKFLIGQEGQKLTLKCQQNFNHDTMYWYRQDSGKGLRLIYYSITENDLQKGDLSEGYDASREKKSSFSLTVTSAQKNEMAVFLCASSISSANSDYTFGSGTRLLVI.

This clone was found a few times. Each gene name is a mouse one. The read falls 4 residues short of the CDR3 end, and the missing part is taken from the germline J gene. The same CDR3 is also encoded by other DNA sequences in this sample. The chain recombines TRBV19 with TRBJ2-2, with 7 bases that match TRBD1. With V trimmed by 5 bases and J by 0 bases, 4 bases remained unmatched. The CDR3 covers 15 residues. Germline V CDR1 and CDR2: FNHDT, SITEND (reference sequence). The CDR3 region is CASRRQGANTGQLYF. Partial CDR3 DNA: TGTGCCAGCAGGCGACAGGGAGCAAACACCGGG.

About this clone itself: Gene labels here are mouse ones. The read ends 4 residues before the CDR3 terminus; that terminus is restored from the germline J gene. This CDR3 is also generated by other DNA sequences in the sample. This chain joins TRBV13-1 and TRBJ2-7, with D possibly matching TRBD1 (5 bases). The germline V and J ends were trimmed by 2 bases and 2 bases, with 5 bases remaining between them. Germline CDR1 reads NSHNY; CDR2 reads SYGAGN. CDR3 size: 12 residues. The part of the CDR3 DNA that was read is TGTGCCAGCAGTGAGACAGCCTAT. This sequence encodes CASSETAY. The full CDR3 is CASSETAYEQYF.

As concerns this clone: The genes and germline here are from mouse. The read terminates 4 residues before the CDR3 end, so the remaining end is supplied by the germline J gene. The genes are TRBV13-2 and TRBJ2-2, with D perhaps TRBD1 (6 bases). Per the germline V gene, CDR1 is NNHNN and CDR2 is SYGAGS (reference sequence). V lost 4 bases and J lost 5, with 9 bases in between. The CDR3 is 13 residues long. CDR3 DNA (partial): TGTGCCAGCGGTCTCCAGGGGACCGGG. Protein sequence: CASGLQGTG. The entire CDR3 sequence reads CASGLQGTGQLYF.

This clone was detected only a few times. All gene names here are mouse names. The CDR3 spells CASGGTLSSYEQYF. The DNA read from the CDR3 is TGTGCCAGCGGGGGGACTCTTAGCTCCTAT. J is TRBJ2-7 and V is TRBV13-2, with D tentatively TRBD2 (6 bases). The read falls 4 residues short of the CDR3 end, and the missing part is taken from the germline J gene. The length of the CDR3 is 14 residues. V gave up 5 bases and J gave up 0 bases, with 12 bases separating them. The germline V gene encodes CDR1 NNHNN and CDR2 SYGAGS (reference sequence).

Only a few counts were recorded for this clone. Mouse gene names and germline throughout. The read is 4 residues too short to cover the CDR3 end, so that end is filled in from the germline J gene. The chain employs TRBV13-1 and TRBJ1-2; a weak D match, TRBD1 (5 bases). From germline, CDR1 is NSHNY and CDR2 SYGAGN. V was clipped by 1 base and J by 4 bases, with 14 bases between them. The CDR3 runs 15 residues. CDR3 sequence: CASSDMRGESSDYTF. The CDR3 bases that were read are TGTGCCAGCAGTGATATGCGGGGGGAATCCTCC.

This clone was recorded at least ten times. The listed genes are named as in mouse. The CDR3 end falls 4 residues outside the read, so it is completed with the germline J gene. The identical CDR3 is also encoded by other nucleotide sequences in the sample. This sequence joins TRBV17 and TRBJ2-1, with TRBD2 identical over 10 bases. CDR3 length equals 15 residues. Germline CDR1 is MNHDT and CDR2 is YYDKIL. The V and J ends lost 6 bases and 0 bases, in that order; junction bases with no gene match: 2. CDR3 region: CASSRLGGNYAEQFF. The CDR3 bases that were read are TGTGCTAGCAGCCGACTGGGGGGTAACTATGCT.

Points on this clone: Gene labels here are mouse ones. This sample also contains other DNA sequences that code for the same CDR3. The CDR3 is CASSLDRGRNTGQLYF. CDR3 DNA (partial): TGTGCCAGCAGCCTGGACAGGGGGCGCAACACCGGG. V usage is TRBV13-3 and J usage is TRBJ2-2; the match to TRBD1 covers 11 bases. With the read ending 4 residues before the CDR3 end, the germline J gene is used to fill in that end. The germline V gene has CDR1 NNHDY and CDR2 SYVADS. The CDR3 length is 16 residues. The J segment lost 2 bases and the V segment lost 5 bases, leaving 5 bases of the junction unmatched.

There are a few counts of this clone. Gene names and germline match the mouse. Read data end 4 residues before the CDR3 end; the end is taken from the germline J gene. The V gene is TRBV19, the J gene TRBJ2-2; no reliable D call. The CDR3 totals 12 residues. Between the trimmed V and J ends, which lost 5 bases and 2 bases, there was a span of 4 bases. In germline, CDR1 is FNHDT, CDR2 SITEND (reference sequence). The CDR3 DNA, read in part, is TGTGCCAGCAGAGGGAACACCGGG. This codes for CASRGNTG. The whole CDR3 sequence is CASRGNTGQLYF.

Note on this clone: The listed genes are named as in mouse. The read terminates 4 residues ahead of where the CDR3 ends, so the germline J gene completes it. Other DNA sequences from this sample encode an identical CDR3 as well. The chain joins TRBV1 to TRBJ1-1; D is unclear. The length of the CDR3 is 14 residues. V was cut by 1 base and J by 0 bases, with 6 bases left in between. Germline V CDR1 and CDR2: NSQYPW, LRSPGD (reference sequence). The sequenced part of the CDR3 DNA is TGCACCTGCAGTGCAGCAGTTGCAAACACA. Translating gives CTCSAAVANT. From start to end, the CDR3 is CTCSAAVANTEVFF. Full variable domain (outside the CDR3, taken from reference TRBV1 and TRBJ1-1): VTLLEQNPRWRLVPRGQAVNLRCILKNSQYPWMSWYQQDLQKQLQWLFTLRSPGDKEVKSLPGADYLATRVTDTELRLQVANMSQGRTLYCTCSAAVANTEVFFGKGTRLTVV.

This clone has a handful of counts. Gene names denote mouse genes. The CDR3 is cut off 4 residues early in the read; its end comes from the germline J gene. The sample has other DNA sequences that encode this CDR3 too. The V and J genes are TRBV31 and TRBJ2-3; 7 bases match TRBD2. Germline V CDR1 and CDR2: GKSSPN, SITVG. The V gene end was trimmed by 0 bases and the J gene end by 0 bases; junction bases not matched to a gene: 3. The CDR3 has 15 amino acids. The part of the CDR3 DNA that was read is TGTGCCTGGAGTCTATCTGGGGGTAGTGCAGAA. Translation gives CAWSLSGGSAE. The CDR3 in its entirety is CAWSLSGGSAETLYF.

Comment on this clone: Gene names are the mouse ones. The read falls 4 residues short of the CDR3 end, and the missing part is taken from the germline J gene. The chain links TRBV14 to TRBJ2-1, with 9 bases matching TRBD1. The CDR3 runs to 16 residues. V gave up 5 bases and J gave up 1 base; unmatched junction bases: 7. Germline values: CDR1 SGHDT, CDR2 FRDEAV. The DNA read from the CDR3 is TGTGCCAGCAGACGCACAGGGGGCGGGAACTATGCT. It codes for CASRRTGGGNYA. The CDR3 reads in full as CASRRTGGGNYAEQFF.

Concerning this clone: The gene names given are mouse names. Read coverage stops 4 residues before the CDR3 terminus; the germline J gene supplies the remainder. The chain is built from TRBV31 and TRBJ1-2; TRBD1 aligns across 12 bases. The length of the CDR3 is 15 residues. Trimming took 0 bases from V and 4 from J; bases not matched to a gene: 3. Germline CDR1 is GKSSPN and CDR2 is SITVG. Here the CDR3 reads CAWSLGTGGSSDYTF. The covered CDR3 bases are TGTGCCTGGAGTCTAGGGACAGGGGGCAGCTCC.

This clone was observed a few times. Germline and genes: mouse. The CDR3 sequence is CASGDAGGRSGQLYF. The DNA read from the CDR3 is TGTGCCAGCGGTGATGCTGGGGGGCGTTCCGGG. The chain joins TRBV13-2 to TRBJ2-2; the match to TRBD2 covers 8 bases. The read finishes 4 residues shy of the CDR3 end, and the germline J gene is used to complete it. From germline, CDR1 is NNHNN and CDR2 SYGAGS (reference sequence). The CDR3 is 15 residues long. J gave up 6 bases and V 0 bases, and 4 bases lay outside the gene matches.

This clone was recorded many times. Mouse gene names apply. The read falls 4 residues short of the CDR3 end, and the missing part is taken from the germline J gene. The chain couples TRBV12-1 to TRBJ1-2, with 8 bases identical to TRBD1. The CDR3 loop spans 14 amino acids. The germline CDR1 and CDR2 sequences are SGHSN and HYEKVE. J gave up 3 bases and V 0 bases, and 2 bases lay outside the gene matches. The CDR3 bases that were read are TGTGCCAGCTCTCTCGCAGGGGGCGACTCC. Its translation: CASSLAGGDS. The whole CDR3 is CASSLAGGDSDYTF.

Regarding this clone: The listed genes are named as in mouse. The read halts 4 residues ahead of the CDR3 end, with the missing end drawn from the germline J gene. The chain has TRBV13-3 and TRBJ2-1, with D maybe TRBD2 (6 bases). CDR1 and CDR2 from the germline V gene are NNHDY and SYVADS. Trimming cost V 4 bases and J 3 bases, with 8 bases left between them. The CDR3 is 13 amino acids. This CDR3 is CASSLGSYAEQFF. CDR3 DNA, as far as it was read: TGTGCCAGCAGTCTGGGGAGCTATGCT.

Note on this clone: Gene names are mouse gene names. The read terminates 4 residues before the CDR3 end, so the remaining end is supplied by the germline J gene. The chain has TRBV13-3 and TRBJ2-1, with 10 bases identical to TRBD1. Trimming at V came to 5 bases and at J to 3 bases, leaving 2 bases not matched to a gene. Germline CDR1 NNHDY, CDR2 SYVADS. The CDR3 is made up of 14 amino acids. The covered CDR3 bases are TGTGCCAGCAGGACAGGGGGCGTCTATGCT. It yields the protein CASRTGGVYA. The CDR3 as a whole reads CASRTGGVYAEQFF.

Concerning this clone itself: Mouse names are used for the genes. The CDR3 end is not reached by the read, which stops 4 residues before it; the germline J gene fills it in. The chain carries TRBV13-1 and TRBJ2-7; D gene ambiguous. The length of the CDR3 is 12 residues. V shed 2 bases and J shed 3 bases, with 6 bases lying between them. From germline, CDR1 is NSHNY and CDR2 SYGAGN. The CDR3 bases that were read are TGTGCCAGCAGTGAACACAACTAT. Amino acids: CASSEHNY. The complete CDR3 reads CASSEHNYEQYF.

To note about this clone: Gene names and germline match the mouse. Read coverage stops 4 residues before the CDR3 terminus; the germline J gene supplies the remainder. This rearrangement joins TRBV12-1 to TRBJ2-4, with 13 bases that match TRBD2. This CDR3 is built from 18 residues. Per the germline V gene, CDR1 is SGHSN and CDR2 is HYEKVE. The CDR3 bases that were read are TGTGCCAGCTCTCCCTCCCCGGGACTGGGGGGGGAAAGAAAC. Amino acids: CASSPSPGLGGERN. The whole CDR3 is CASSPSPGLGGERNTLYF.

This clone came up a few times. Gene names are mouse gene names. The read ends 4 residues before the CDR3 terminus; that terminus is restored from the germline J gene. The rearrangement links TRBV13-2 to TRBJ2-3, with TRBD1 as a possible D gene (6 bases). Per the germline V gene, CDR1 is NNHNN and CDR2 is SYGAGS (reference sequence). V gave up 4 bases and J gave up 0 bases, with 9 bases separating them. The CDR3 runs to 14 residues. The CDR3 protein is CASGHRASAETLYF. The DNA read from the CDR3 is TGTGCCAGCGGTCACAGGGCTAGTGCAGAA.

With regard to this clone: Germline and genes: mouse. The CDR3 end lies 4 residues beyond the end of the read and is filled in from the germline J gene. J is TRBJ2-7 and V is TRBV1; weak D call: TRBD1 (6 bases). CDR3 length equals 14 residues. Germline V gene lookup returns CDR1 NSQYPW and CDR2 LRSPGD (reference sequence). V was cut by 1 base and J by 2 bases, with 9 bases left in between. CDR3 region: CTCSAGTETYEQYF. The part of the CDR3 DNA that was read is TGCACCTGCAGTGCAGGGACAGAAACCTAT.

With regard to this clone: Gene names are mouse gene names. The observed sequence ends 4 residues before the CDR3 terminus, with the missing tail filled in from the germline J gene. The chain links TRBV13-1 to TRBJ2-3; TRBD1 aligns across 7 bases. CDR1 is NSHNY, CDR2 SYGAGN, per germline. V shed 0 bases, J shed 0 bases, and the junction held 4 bases outside the gene matches. The CDR3 loop spans 16 amino acids. CDR3 protein: CASSDAHRGSAETLYF. The sequenced part of the CDR3 DNA is TGTGCCAGCAGTGATGCCCACAGGGGAAGTGCAGAA.

Remarks on this clone: The germline and genes are mouse ones. The read ends 4 residues shy of where the CDR3 ends; the end is completed using the germline J gene. V and J are TRBV19 and TRBJ2-1; 9 bases align to TRBD2. The CDR3 consists of 16 residues. Germline V gene lookup returns CDR1 FNHDT and CDR2 SITEND (reference sequence). With V trimmed by 4 bases and J by 3 bases, 8 bases remained unmatched. The chain's CDR3 is CASSVGGAQGYAEQFF. The sequenced part of the CDR3 DNA is TGTGCCAGCAGTGTTGGGGGGGCGCAGGGCTATGCT.

As for this clone: Mouse germline and gene names are used. The missing CDR3 end, 4 residues past where the read stops, is filled in from the germline J gene. The chain has TRBV19 and TRBJ2-1, with 7 bases identical to TRBD2. Germline-derived CDR1 and CDR2 are FNHDT and SITEND (reference sequence). The junction had 4 bases not matched to a gene; V was cut back by 4 bases and J by 0 bases. This CDR3 is built from 15 residues. CDR3 DNA (partial): TGTGCCAGCAGTTTTACTGGGGCTAACTATGCT. Translating gives CASSFTGANYA. In full, the CDR3 reads CASSFTGANYAEQFF.

This clone was picked up a small number of times. The genes are named according to mouse. The CDR3 is cut off 4 residues early in the read; its end comes from the germline J gene. The chain carries TRBV5 and TRBJ1-1, with 8 bases that match TRBD1. The J segment lost 3 bases and the V segment lost 1 base, leaving 4 bases of the junction unmatched. This CDR3 has 15 residues. Germline assignment: CDR1 LGHNA and CDR2 YNLKQL (reference sequence). The sequenced part of the CDR3 DNA is TGTGCCAGCAGCCAAGGCAGGGGGCGCCACACA. This sequence encodes CASSQGRGRHT. The CDR3 in full is CASSQGRGRHTEVFF.